Sequencing of this T cell receptor beta chain was carried out in a study of shared clonotypes between healthy human individuals. Across the study: The composition of the donors was two women and three men aged 18 to 49. Study-level points and caveats: About 4.5% of naive CD4 clonotypes were common to a few donors. In the sorted subsets, rarefaction showed sequencing was incomplete despite large depth.

About this clone itself: What it binds is unknown.

Clones were read by immunoSEQ multiplex PCR, and TCRdb kept only the in-frame ones, dropping some. The table includes millions of clones, approximately 94% detected once. Naive CD8 cells lacked CD45RO and underwent positive selection for CCR7, leaving out terminally differentiated effector memory CD45RA+ cells. Germline V CDR1 and CDR2: PRHDT, FYEKMQ (reference sequence). Trimming shortened V by 4 bases and J by 4 bases, and 15 bases separated the two germline ends. The CDR3 extends over 15 amino acids. Sequences were obtained from naive CD8+ T cells sorted from blood. The clonotype originates from a man aged 18 to 35 in good health. The V call is TRBV13, the J call TRBJ2-3, with D uncertain. The CDR3: CASSSPSVASDTQYF. The CDR3 DNA reads as TGTGCCAGCAGCTCCCCTTCGGTGGCGTCAGATACGCAGTATTTT.